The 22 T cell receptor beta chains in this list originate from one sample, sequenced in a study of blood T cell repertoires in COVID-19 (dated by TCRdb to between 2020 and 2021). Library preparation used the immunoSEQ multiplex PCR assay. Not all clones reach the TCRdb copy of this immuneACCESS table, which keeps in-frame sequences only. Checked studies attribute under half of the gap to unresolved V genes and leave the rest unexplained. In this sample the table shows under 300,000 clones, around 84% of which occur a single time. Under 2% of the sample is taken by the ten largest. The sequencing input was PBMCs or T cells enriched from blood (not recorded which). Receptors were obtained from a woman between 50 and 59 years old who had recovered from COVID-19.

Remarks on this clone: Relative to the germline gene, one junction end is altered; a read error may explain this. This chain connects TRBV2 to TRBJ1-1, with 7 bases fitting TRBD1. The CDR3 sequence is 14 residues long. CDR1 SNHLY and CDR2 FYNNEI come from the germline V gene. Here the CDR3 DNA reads TGTGCCGCGGGGACAGATCGCATGAACAGTGAAGCTTTCTTT. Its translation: CAAGTDRMNSEAFF.

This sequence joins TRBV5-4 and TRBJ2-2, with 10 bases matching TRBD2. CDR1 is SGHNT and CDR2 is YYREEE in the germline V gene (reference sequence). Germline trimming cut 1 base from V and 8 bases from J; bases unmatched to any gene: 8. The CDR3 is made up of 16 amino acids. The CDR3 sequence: CASSLLAGVSGGELFF. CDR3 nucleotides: TGTGCCAGCAGCTTGCTAGCGGGAGTCTCCGGAGGGGAGCTGTTTTTT.

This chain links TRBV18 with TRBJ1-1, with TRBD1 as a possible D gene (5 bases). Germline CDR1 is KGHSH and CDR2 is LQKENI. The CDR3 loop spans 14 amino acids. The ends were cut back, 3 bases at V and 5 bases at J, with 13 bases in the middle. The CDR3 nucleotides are TGTGCCAGCTCACCCGATATTTCAGGGACTGAAGCTTTCTTT. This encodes CASSPDISGTEAFF.

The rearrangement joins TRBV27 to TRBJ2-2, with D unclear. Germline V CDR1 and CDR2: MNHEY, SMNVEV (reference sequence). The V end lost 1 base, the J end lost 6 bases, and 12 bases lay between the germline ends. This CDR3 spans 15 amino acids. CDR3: CASSLFQSSPGELFF. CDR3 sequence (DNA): TGTGCCAGCAGTTTATTCCAGTCCAGTCCCGGGGAGCTGTTTTTT.

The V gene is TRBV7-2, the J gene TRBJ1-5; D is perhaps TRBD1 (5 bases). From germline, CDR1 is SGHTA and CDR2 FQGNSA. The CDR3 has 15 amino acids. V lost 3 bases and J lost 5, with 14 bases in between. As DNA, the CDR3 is TGTGCCAGCAGCTTCAGGGCTTCCGCCCATCAGCCCCAGCATTTT. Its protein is CASSFRASAHQPQHF.

The CDR3 bases are TGTGCCAGCAGCTTCGGCCGGAGACAGGGTACGTCCTATAATTCACCCCTCCACTTT. Its protein product is CASSFGRRQGTSYNSPLHF. The chain carries TRBV7-3 and TRBJ1-6; TRBD1 matches at 7 bases. The CDR3 contains 19 residues. J gave up 1 base and V 3 bases, and 12 bases lay outside the gene matches. The germline CDR1 and CDR2 sequences are SGHTA and FQGTGA.

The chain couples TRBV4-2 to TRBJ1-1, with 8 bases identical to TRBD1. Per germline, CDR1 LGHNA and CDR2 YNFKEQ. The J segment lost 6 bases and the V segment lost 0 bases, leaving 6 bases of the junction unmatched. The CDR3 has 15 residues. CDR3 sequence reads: CASSQDGSGGSEAFF. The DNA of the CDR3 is TGTGCCAGCAGCCAAGATGGGTCAGGGGGCTCTGAAGCTTTCTTT.

The CDR3 loop reads CASRIADRVDTGELFF. The CDR3 DNA sequence: TGTGCCAGTAGGATCGCCGACAGGGTGGACACCGGGGAGCTGTTTTTT. The rearrangement uses TRBV19 and TRBJ2-2; 7 positions agree with TRBD1. The germline V gene encodes CDR1 LNHDA and CDR2 SQIVND (reference sequence). The V gene end was trimmed by 6 bases and the J gene end by 3 bases; junction bases not matched to a gene: 10. The CDR3 consists of 16 residues.

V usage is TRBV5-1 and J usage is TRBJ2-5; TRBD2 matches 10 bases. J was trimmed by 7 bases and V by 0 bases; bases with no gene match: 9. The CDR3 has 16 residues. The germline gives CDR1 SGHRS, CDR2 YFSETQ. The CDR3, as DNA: TGCGCCAGCAGCTTGGGTCTCCTAGCGGGGGAAGGGACCCAGTACTTC. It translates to CASSLGLLAGEGTQYF.

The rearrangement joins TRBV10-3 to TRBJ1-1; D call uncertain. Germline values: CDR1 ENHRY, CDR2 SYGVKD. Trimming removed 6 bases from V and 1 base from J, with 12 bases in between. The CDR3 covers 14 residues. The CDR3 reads CAISTSPRNTEAFF. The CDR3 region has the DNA TGTGCCATCAGCACTTCACCGAGGAACACTGAAGCTTTCTTT.

In DNA, the CDR3 is TGCGCCAGCAGCTCCGTGGGTACGCGGTCGCAAGAGACCCAGTACTTC. This translates into CASSSVGTRSQETQYF. The V gene is TRBV5-1, the J gene TRBJ2-5, with D uncertain. This CDR3 is built from 16 residues. The germline V gene has CDR1 SGHRS and CDR2 YFSETQ. V was shortened by 3 bases and J by 2 bases, with 17 bases between the two germline ends.

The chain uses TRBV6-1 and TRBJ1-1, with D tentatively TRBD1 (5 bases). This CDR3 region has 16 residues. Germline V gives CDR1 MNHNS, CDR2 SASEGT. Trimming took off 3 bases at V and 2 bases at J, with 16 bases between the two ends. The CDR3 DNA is TGTGCCAGCAGTGACCTTTTGACAGAAGCAAACACTGAAGCTTTCTTT. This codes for CASSDLLTEANTEAFF.

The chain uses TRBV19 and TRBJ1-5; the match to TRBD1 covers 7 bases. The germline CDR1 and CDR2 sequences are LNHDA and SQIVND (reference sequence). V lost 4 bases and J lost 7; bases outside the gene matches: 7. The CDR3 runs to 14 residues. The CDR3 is CASSNRQGGQPQHF. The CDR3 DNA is TGTGCCAGTAGTAACCGACAGGGCGGGCAGCCCCAGCATTTT.

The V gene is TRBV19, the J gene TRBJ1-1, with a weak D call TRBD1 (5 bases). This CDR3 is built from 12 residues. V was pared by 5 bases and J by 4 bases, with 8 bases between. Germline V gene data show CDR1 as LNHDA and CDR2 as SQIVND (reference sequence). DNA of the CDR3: TGTGCCAGTAGTCAGGGAGGCACTGAAGCTTTCTTT. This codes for CASSQGGTEAFF. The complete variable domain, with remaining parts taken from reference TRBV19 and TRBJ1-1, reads DGGITQSPKYLFRKEGQNVTLSCEQNLNHDAMYWYRQDPGQGLRLIYYSQIVNDFQKGDIAEGYSVSREKKESFPLTVTSAQKNPTAFYLCASSQGGTEAFFGQGTRLTVV.

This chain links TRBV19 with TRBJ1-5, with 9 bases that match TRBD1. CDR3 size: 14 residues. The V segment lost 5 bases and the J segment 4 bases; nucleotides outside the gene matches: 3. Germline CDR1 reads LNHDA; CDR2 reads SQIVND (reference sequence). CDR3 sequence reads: CASSEGQGNQPQHF. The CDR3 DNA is TGTGCCAGTAGTGAGGGACAGGGAAATCAGCCCCAGCATTTT. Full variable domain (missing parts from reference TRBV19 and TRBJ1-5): DGGITQSPKYLFRKEGQNVTLSCEQNLNHDAMYWYRQDPGQGLRLIYYSQIVNDFQKGDIAEGYSVSREKKESFPLTVTSAQKNPTAFYLCASSEGQGNQPQHFGDGTRLSIL.

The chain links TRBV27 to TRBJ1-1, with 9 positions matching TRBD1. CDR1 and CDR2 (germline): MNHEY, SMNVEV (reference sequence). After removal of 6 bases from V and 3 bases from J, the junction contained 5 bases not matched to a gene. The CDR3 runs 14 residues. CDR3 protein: CASRKQGADTEAFF. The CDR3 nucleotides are TGTGCCAGCAGAAAACAGGGGGCGGACACTGAAGCTTTCTTT.

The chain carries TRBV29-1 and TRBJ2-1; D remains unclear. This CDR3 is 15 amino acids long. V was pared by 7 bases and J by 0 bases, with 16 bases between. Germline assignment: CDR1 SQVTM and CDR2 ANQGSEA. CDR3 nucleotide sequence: TGCAGCGGTTTAGGAGCAGTCGGCTCCTACAATGAGCAGTTCTTC. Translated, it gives CSGLGAVGSYNEQFF.

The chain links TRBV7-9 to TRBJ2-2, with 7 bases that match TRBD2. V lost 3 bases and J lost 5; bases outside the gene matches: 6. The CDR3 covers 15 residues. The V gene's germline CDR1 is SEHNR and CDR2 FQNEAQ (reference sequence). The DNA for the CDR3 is TGTGCCAGCAGCTTTCCAGCGGGACTGACCGGGGAGCTGTTTTTT. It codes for CASSFPAGLTGELFF.

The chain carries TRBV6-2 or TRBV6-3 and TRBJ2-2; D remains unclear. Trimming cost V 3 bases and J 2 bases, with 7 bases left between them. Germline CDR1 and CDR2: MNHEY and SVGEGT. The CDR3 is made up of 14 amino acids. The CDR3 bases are TGTGCCAGCAGTTATGTCAGAAACACCGGGGAGCTGTTTTTT. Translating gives CASSYVRNTGELFF.

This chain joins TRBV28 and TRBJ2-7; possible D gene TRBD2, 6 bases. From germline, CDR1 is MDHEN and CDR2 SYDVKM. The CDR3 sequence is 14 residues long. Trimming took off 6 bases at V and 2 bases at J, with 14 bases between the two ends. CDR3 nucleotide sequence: TGTGCCAGCAGGTGGTCTAGCGAGGCCTACGAGCAGTACTTC. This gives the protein CASRWSSEAYEQYF.

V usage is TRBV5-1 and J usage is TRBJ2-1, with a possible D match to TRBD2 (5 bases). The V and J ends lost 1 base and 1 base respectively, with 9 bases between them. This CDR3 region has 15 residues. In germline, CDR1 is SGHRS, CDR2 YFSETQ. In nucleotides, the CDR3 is TGCGCCAGCAGCTTGACAGCGGCTTCCTACAATGAGCAGTTCTTC. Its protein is CASSLTAASYNEQFF.

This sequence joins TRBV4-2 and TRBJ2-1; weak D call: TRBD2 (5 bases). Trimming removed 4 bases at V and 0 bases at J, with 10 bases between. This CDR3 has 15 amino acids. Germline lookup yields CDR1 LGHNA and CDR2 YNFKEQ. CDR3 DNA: TGTGCCAGCAGCCCAAGGAGGATCTCCTACAATGAGCAGTTCTTC. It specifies CASSPRRISYNEQFF.